This T cell receptor beta chain was sequenced for a study of blood T cell repertoires in COVID-19. Overall study context: PBMCs, B-cell-depleted T cells, or T cells provided the cDNA or gDNA that made up the material.

Only in-frame clones appear in the TCRdb table, and some are missing; sequencing was by immunoSEQ multiplex PCR. The repertoire holds some 170,000 clones, with approximately 85% as singletons. The V and J ends lost 4 bases and 2 bases, in that order; junction bases with no gene match: 8. The CDR3 runs 18 residues. In germline, CDR1 is SEHNR, CDR2 FQNEAQ (reference sequence). The V gene is TRBV7-9, the J gene TRBJ2-5; 15 bases are a match to TRBD2. This TCR derives from a woman aged 60-75 years with acute or convalescent COVID-19. Sequences were obtained from peripheral blood. CDR3 bases: TGTGCCAGCAGCTCCTGGACTAGCGGGAGGGCCAGGCAAGAGACCCAGTACTTC. The encoded protein is CASSSWTSGRARQETQYF.